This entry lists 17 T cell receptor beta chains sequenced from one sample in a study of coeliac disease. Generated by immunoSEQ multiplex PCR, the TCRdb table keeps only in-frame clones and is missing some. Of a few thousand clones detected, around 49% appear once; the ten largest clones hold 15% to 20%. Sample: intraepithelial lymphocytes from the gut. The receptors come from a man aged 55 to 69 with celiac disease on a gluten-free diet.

This CDR3 reads CASSNLYDRGVNQPQHF. As DNA, the CDR3 is TGTGCCAGTAGTAATCTTTATGACAGGGGCGTCAATCAGCCCCAGCATTTT. This chain joins TRBV19 and TRBJ1-5, with 8 bases identical to TRBD1. The CDR3 sequence is 17 residues long. Looked up from germline, CDR1 is LNHDA and CDR2 is SQIVND (reference sequence). Unmatched junction bases numbered 11, after V lost 4 bases and J lost 3 bases.

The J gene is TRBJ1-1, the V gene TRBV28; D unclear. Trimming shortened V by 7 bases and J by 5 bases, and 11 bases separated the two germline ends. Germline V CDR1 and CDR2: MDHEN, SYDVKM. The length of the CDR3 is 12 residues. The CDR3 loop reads CASMRGRTEAFF. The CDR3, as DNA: TGTGCCAGCATGAGAGGAAGGACTGAAGCTTTCTTT.

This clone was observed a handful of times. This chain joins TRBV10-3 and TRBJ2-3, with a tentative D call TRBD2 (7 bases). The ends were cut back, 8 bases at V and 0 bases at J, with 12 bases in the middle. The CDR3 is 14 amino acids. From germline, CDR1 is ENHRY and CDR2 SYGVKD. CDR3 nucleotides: TGTGCCATCGCCGGGGGGCCGAGCACAGATACGCAGTATTTT. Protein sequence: CAIAGGPSTDTQYF.

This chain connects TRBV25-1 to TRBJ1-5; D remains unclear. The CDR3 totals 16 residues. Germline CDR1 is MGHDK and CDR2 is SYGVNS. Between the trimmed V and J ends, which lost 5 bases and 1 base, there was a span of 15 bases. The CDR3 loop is CASSSGGEGSNQPQHF. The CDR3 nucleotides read TGTGCCAGCAGTAGCGGTGGGGAGGGAAGCAATCAGCCCCAGCATTTT. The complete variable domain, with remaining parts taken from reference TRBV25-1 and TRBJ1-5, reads EADIYQTPRYLVIGTGKKITLECSQTMGHDKMYWYQQDPGMELHLIHYSYGVNSTEKGDLSSESTVSRIRTEHFPLTLESARPSHTSQYLCASSSGGEGSNQPQHFGDGTRLSIL.

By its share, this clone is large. The CDR3: CASSQTATGGRQPQHF. CDR3 sequence (DNA): TGCGCCAGCAGCCAAACCGCTACAGGGGGGCGGCAGCCCCAGCATTTT. The chain uses TRBV4-1 and TRBJ1-5, with 8 bases aligning to TRBD1. Germline V gene lookup returns CDR1 MGHRA and CDR2 YSYEKL. The trim removed 2 bases at V and 7 bases at J, leaving 10 bases unmatched. The CDR3 has 16 amino acids.

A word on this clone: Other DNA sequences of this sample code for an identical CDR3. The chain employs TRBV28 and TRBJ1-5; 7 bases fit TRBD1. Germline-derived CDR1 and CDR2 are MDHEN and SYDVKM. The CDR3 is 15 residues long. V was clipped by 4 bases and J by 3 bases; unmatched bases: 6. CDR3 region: CASSSRQGDNQPQHF. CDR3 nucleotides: TGTGCCAGCAGTTCGAGACAGGGTGACAATCAGCCCCAGCATTTT.

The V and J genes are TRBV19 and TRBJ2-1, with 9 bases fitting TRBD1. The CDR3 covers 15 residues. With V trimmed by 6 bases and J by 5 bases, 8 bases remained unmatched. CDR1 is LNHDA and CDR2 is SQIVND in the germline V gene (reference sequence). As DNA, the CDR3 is TGTGCCAGTAGCCCGGACAGGGGTGGACACAATGAGCAGTTCTTC. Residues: CASSPDRGGHNEQFF.

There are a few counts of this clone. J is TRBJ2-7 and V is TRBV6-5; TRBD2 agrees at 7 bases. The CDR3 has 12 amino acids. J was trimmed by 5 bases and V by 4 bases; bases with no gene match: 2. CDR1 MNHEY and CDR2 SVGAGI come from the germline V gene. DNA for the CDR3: TGTGCCAGCAGTTCTAGCGGCCACGAGCAGTACTTC. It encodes CASSSSGHEQYF.

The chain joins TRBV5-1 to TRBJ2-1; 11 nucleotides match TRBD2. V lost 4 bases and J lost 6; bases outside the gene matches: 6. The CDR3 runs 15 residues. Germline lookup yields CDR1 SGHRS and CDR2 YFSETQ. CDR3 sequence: CASSPVAGGGNEQFF. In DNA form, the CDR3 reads TGCGCCAGCAGCCCAGTAGCGGGAGGGGGCAATGAGCAGTTCTTC.

This CDR3 is CAIRPTGNSGNTIYF. The CDR3 coding sequence is TGTGCCATCAGACCGACAGGCAACTCTGGAAACACCATATATTTT. The chain recombines TRBV10-3 with TRBJ1-3, with D possibly TRBD1 on 6 matching bases. There are 15 residues in the CDR3. Trimming cost V 6 bases and J 0 bases, with 12 bases left between them. Germline CDR1 reads ENHRY; CDR2 reads SYGVKD.

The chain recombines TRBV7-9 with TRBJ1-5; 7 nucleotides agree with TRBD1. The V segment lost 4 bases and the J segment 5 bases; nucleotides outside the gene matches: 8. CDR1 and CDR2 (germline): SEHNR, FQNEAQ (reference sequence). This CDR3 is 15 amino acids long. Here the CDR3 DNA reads TGTGCCAGCAGCTCGGGAGGGGGCTGGCATCAGCCCCAGCATTTT. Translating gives CASSSGGGWHQPQHF.

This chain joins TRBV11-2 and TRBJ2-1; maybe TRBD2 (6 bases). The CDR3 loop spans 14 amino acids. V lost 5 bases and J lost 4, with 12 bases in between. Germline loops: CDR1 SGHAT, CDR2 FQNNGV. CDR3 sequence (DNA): TGTGCCAGCAGCGACGGGACTTTGTACAATGAGCAGTTCTTC. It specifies CASSDGTLYNEQFF. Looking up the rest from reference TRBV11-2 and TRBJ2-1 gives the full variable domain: EAGVAQSPRYKIIEKRQSVAFWCNPISGHATLYWYQQILGQGPKLLIQFQNNGVVDDSQLPKDRFSAERLKGVDSTLKIQPAKLEDSAVYLCASSDGTLYNEQFFGPGTRLTVL.

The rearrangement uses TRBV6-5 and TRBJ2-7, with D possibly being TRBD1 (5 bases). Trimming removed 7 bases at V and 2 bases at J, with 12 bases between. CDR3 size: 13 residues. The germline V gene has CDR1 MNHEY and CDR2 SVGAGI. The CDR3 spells CASIAAGTYEQYF. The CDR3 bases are TGTGCCAGCATCGCCGCAGGGACCTACGAGCAGTACTTC.

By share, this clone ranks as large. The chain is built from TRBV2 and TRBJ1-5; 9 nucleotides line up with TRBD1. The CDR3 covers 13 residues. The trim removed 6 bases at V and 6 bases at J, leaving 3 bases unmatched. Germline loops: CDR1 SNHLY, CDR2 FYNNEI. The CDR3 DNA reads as TGTGCCAGCAGCACAGGGGGCAGTCAGCCCCAGCATTTT. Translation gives CASSTGGSQPQHF. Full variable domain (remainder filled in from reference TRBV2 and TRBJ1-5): EPEVTQTPSHQVTQMGQEVILRCVPISNHLYFYWYRQILGQKVEFLVSFYNNEISEKSEIFDDQFSVERPDGSNFTLKIRSTKLEDSAMYFCASSTGGSQPQHFGDGTRLSIL.

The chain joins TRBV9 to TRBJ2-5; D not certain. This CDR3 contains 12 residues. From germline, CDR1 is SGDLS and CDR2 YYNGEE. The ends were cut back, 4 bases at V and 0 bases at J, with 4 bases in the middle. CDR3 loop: CASSRDQETQYF. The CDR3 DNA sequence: TGTGCCAGCAGCCGGGACCAAGAGACCCAGTACTTC.

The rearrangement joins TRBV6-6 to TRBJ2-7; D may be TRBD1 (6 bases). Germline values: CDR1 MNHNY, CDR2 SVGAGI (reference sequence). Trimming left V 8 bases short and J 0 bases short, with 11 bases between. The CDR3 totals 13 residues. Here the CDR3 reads CASRPTGSYEQYF. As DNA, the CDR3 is TGTGCCAGCCGCCCGACAGGCTCCTACGAGCAGTACTTC.

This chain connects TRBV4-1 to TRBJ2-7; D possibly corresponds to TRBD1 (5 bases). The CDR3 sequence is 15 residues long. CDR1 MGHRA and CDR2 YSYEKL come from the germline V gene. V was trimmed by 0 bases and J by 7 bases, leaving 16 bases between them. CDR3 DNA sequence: TGCGCCAGCAGCCAAGATCTATCAGGGATTGGGGAGCAGTACTTC. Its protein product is CASSQDLSGIGEQYF.